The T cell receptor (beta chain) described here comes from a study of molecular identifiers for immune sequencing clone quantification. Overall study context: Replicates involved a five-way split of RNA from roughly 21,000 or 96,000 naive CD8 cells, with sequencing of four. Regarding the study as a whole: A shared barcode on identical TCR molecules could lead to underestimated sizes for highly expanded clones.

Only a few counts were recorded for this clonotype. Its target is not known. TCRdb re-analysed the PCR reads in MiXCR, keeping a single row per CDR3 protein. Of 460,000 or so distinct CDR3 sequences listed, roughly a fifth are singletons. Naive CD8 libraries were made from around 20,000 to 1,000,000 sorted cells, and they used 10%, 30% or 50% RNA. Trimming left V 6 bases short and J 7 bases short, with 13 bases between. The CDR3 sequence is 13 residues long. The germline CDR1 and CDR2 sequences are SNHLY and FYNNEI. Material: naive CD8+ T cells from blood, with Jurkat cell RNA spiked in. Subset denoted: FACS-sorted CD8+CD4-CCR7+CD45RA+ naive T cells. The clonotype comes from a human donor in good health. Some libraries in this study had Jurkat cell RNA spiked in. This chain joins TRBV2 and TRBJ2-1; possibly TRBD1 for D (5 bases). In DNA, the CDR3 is TGTGCCAGCAGGCCAGGGCTTAGGAATGAGCAGTTCTTC. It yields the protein CASRPGLRNEQFF.